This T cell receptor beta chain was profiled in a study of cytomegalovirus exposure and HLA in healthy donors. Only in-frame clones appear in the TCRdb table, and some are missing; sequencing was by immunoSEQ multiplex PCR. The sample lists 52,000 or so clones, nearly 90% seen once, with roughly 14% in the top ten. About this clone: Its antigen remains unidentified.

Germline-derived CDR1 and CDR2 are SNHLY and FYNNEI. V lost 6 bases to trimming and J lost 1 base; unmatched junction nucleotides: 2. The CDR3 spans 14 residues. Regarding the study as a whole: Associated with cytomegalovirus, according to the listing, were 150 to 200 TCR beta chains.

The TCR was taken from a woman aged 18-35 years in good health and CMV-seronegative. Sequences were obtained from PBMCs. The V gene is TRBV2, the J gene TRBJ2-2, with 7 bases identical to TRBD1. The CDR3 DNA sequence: TGTGCCAGCAGGGGACAGTTGAACACCGGGGAGCTGTTTTTT. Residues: CASRGQLNTGELFF.